This TCR beta chain was obtained from a study of tumor-infiltrating lymphocytes in oesophageal squamous cell carcinoma. By frequency in the sample, this clonotype is medium-sized. This CDR3 is 14 amino acids long. V was trimmed by 0 bases and J by 8 bases, leaving 14 bases between them. Looked up from germline, CDR1 is SGHRS and CDR2 is YFSETQ. TCRdb used MiXCR to reprocess the PCR reads, holding one entry per CDR3 protein. The sample holds 9,500 to 11,000 distinct CDR3 sequences, approximately 59% seen once. This TCR was sampled from a female donor with esophageal squamous cell carcinoma. Sequences were obtained from esophageal tumor tissue. The chain uses TRBV5-1 and TRBJ1-2; no firm D call. The CDR3 spells CASSLDSYGVGYTF. In nucleotides, the CDR3 is TGCGCCAGCAGCTTGGACAGTTACGGGGTAGGCTACACCTTC.